Presented here are 24 T cell receptor beta chains from one specimen sequenced in a study of T cells in Graves' hyperthyroidism and ophthalmopathy (dated by TCRdb to between 2018 and 2021). Library creation used multiplex PCR. TCRdb lists the instrument as Illumina HiSeq 2000. The TCR beta CDR3 regions were amplified from the RNA transcripts. A first-round RT-PCR of the TCR CDR3 used the HTBI primer set with the Qiagen OneStep RT-PCR kit. TCRdb handled the public reads itself, with Q25 trimming in fastp and clone calling in MiXCR, and kept productive beta chains. Merged by CDR3 protein, the rows form single entries marked with the most common genes and DNA. In this sample the table shows hundreds of thousands of distinct CDR3 sequences, approximately 15% of which occur a single time. The biggest ten clones account for about a third of the sample. The specimen sequenced was blood. All receptors come from a woman aged 40 to 50 with Graves' ophthalmopathy.

For this clonotype: This may arise from a read error, as a much more abundant clone is one base away. This sequence joins TRBV5-1 and TRBJ2-1; D possibly corresponds to TRBD1 (6 bases). V dropped 6 bases and J dropped 4 bases, with 14 bases sitting between them. The CDR3 has 14 amino acids. Germline loops: CDR1 SGHRS, CDR2 YFSETQ. The CDR3 sequence is CASTTQTGYNEQFF. The CDR3 DNA reads TGCGCCAGCACCACTCAGACAGGATACAATGAGCAGTTCTTC.

This clonotype turned up a few times. V is TRBV5-1 and J is TRBJ2-7; D is unresolved. This CDR3 is built from 14 residues. Germline CDR1 reads SGHRS; CDR2 reads YFSETQ. V lost 0 bases and J lost 2, with 9 bases in between. The CDR3 is CASSLDGRTYEQYF. As DNA, the CDR3 is TGCGCCAGCAGCTTGGATGGCAGAACCTACGAGCAGTACTTC.

V usage is TRBV20-1 and J usage is TRBJ2-2, with 8 nucleotides matching TRBD1. With 6 bases clipped from V and 2 bases from J, the junction kept 11 bases outside the gene matches. There are 16 residues in the CDR3. Germline assignment: CDR1 DFQATT and CDR2 SNEGSKA (reference sequence). The CDR3 DNA follows: TGCAGTGCCGGAAGACAGGGGACAGAAAACACCGGGGAGCTGTTTTTT. It yields the protein CSAGRQGTENTGELFF.

This clonotype was detected many times. The CDR3 sequence is CASSVTSGREDTQYF. CDR3 coding DNA: TGTGCCAGCAGCGTGACTAGCGGGAGGGAAGATACGCAGTATTTT. The chain recombines TRBV7-9 with TRBJ2-3; 14 bases map to TRBD2. The CDR3 loop spans 15 amino acids. J was trimmed by 5 bases and V by 5 bases; bases with no gene match: 3. Germline V CDR1 and CDR2: SEHNR, FQNEAQ (reference sequence). Variable domain in full (rest from reference TRBV7-9 and TRBJ2-3): DTGVSQNPRHKITKRGQNVTFRCDPISEHNRLYWYRQTLGQGPEFLTYFQNEAQLEKSRLLSDRFSAERPKGSFSTLEIQRTEQGDSAMYLCASSVTSGREDTQYFGPGTRLTVL.

This clonotype was seen at least ten times. CDR3 amino acids: CASRPPPRTAPSYEQYF. The CDR3, as DNA: TGTGCCAGCAGACCTCCACCCAGGACAGCCCCCTCCTACGAGCAGTACTTC. V gene TRBV28 combines with J gene TRBJ2-7, with D possibly matching TRBD1 (6 bases). Trimming stripped 6 bases from V and 0 bases from J, with 21 bases between. CDR1 MDHEN and CDR2 SYDVKM come from the germline V gene. The CDR3 is 17 residues long.

V and J are TRBV28 and TRBJ2-1, with D unresolved. Deletions cut 2 bases from V and 2 bases from J, with 10 bases between. CDR1 is MDHEN and CDR2 is SYDVKM in the germline V gene. The CDR3 contains 15 residues. The chain's CDR3 is CASSLRLYTYNEQFF. In DNA, the CDR3 is TGTGCCAGCAGTTTACGGCTTTATACCTACAATGAGCAGTTCTTC.

V and J are TRBV10-3 and TRBJ2-7; D is ambiguous. Germline-derived CDR1 and CDR2 are ENHRY and SYGVKD. The CDR3 loop spans 13 amino acids. The V gene lost 4 bases and the J gene lost 2 bases, with 9 bases spanning the gap. The DNA for the CDR3 is TGTGCCATCAGTGGGGCGGAGACCTACGAGCAGTACTTC. Translating it yields CAISGAETYEQYF.

This clonotype was observed a handful of times. The V gene is TRBV9, the J gene TRBJ2-1, with 10 bases lining up with TRBD1. The J segment lost 14 bases and the V segment lost 3 bases, leaving 8 bases of the junction unmatched. The CDR3 has 13 amino acids. The germline gives CDR1 SGDLS, CDR2 YYNGEE. The CDR3: CASSAGSGTGEFF. The CDR3, as DNA: TGTGCCAGCAGCGCCGGGAGTGGGACAGGGGAGTTCTTC.

Only a few counts were recorded for this clonotype. The V call is TRBV20-1, the J call TRBJ1-6, with 9 bases aligning to TRBD1. J was trimmed by 9 bases and V by 6 bases; bases with no gene match: 9. There are 14 residues in the CDR3. Germline CDR1 is DFQATT and CDR2 is SNEGSKA (reference sequence). The CDR3: CSAITGGIPSPLHF. The CDR3, as DNA: TGCAGTGCGATCACAGGGGGCATACCTTCACCCCTCCACTTT.

With respect to this clonotype: A much larger clone sits a single nucleotide away, making a read error possible. The gene calls are TRBV28 and TRBJ2-2; 8 nucleotides match TRBD2. The CDR3 consists of 15 residues. From germline, CDR1 is MDHEN and CDR2 SYDVKM. The CDR3 DNA reads TGTGCCAGCACTCCCGGCGGGGGAATTAGCGGGGAGCCGTTTTTT. Translating gives CASTPGGGISGEPFF.

This clonotype has a count of ten or more. This rearrangement joins TRBV20-1 to TRBJ1-1; no clear D gene. CDR1 is DFQATT, CDR2 SNEGSKA, per germline (reference sequence). V shed 6 bases and J shed 0 bases, with 11 bases lying between them. The length of the CDR3 is 13 residues. Here the CDR3 reads CSAKTLLNTEAFF. CDR3 nucleotide sequence: TGCAGTGCAAAGACACTGCTGAACACTGAAGCTTTCTTT.

The sample holds many counts of this clonotype. The V and J genes are TRBV20-1 and TRBJ2-3; TRBD2 matches at 9 bases. The V segment lost 4 bases and the J segment 4 bases; nucleotides outside the gene matches: 6. The CDR3 loop spans 14 amino acids. Germline V gene sequence: CDR1 DFQATT, CDR2 SNEGSKA (reference sequence). CDR3 residues: CSATSGGTADTQYF. The CDR3 region has the DNA TGCAGTGCTACAAGCGGGGGGACCGCAGATACGCAGTATTTT.

In its sample, this clonotype was seen many times. The rearrangement links TRBV20-1 to TRBJ2-7, with unresolved D. The CDR3 is 10 residues long. Germline assignment: CDR1 DFQATT and CDR2 SNEGSKA (reference sequence). Trimming pared 5 bases from V and 9 bases from J, leaving 11 bases between. The CDR3 reads CSARLDGQYF. The CDR3, as DNA: TGCAGTGCTCGTCTAGACGGGCAGTACTTC.

This clonotype turned up a few times. This chain connects TRBV5-1 to TRBJ2-1; D uncertain. The length of the CDR3 is 13 residues. Germline V gene data show CDR1 as SGHRS and CDR2 as YFSETQ. V was trimmed by 4 bases and J by 10 bases, leaving 15 bases between them. CDR3 region: CASSGSYGWEQFF. The CDR3 DNA follows: TGCGCCAGCAGCGGGTCATATGGGTGGGAGCAGTTCTTC.

This clonotype has a handful of counts. The chain links TRBV4-1 to TRBJ2-2; 8 positions agree with TRBD1. Germline V lookup: CDR1 MGHRA, CDR2 YSYEKL. The junction had 5 bases not matched to a gene; V was cut back by 3 bases and J by 5 bases. The CDR3 totals 15 residues. The CDR3 loop is CASSHTGGWTGELFF. DNA for the CDR3: TGCGCCAGCAGCCACACAGGGGGATGGACCGGGGAGCTGTTTTTT.

This clonotype was counted ten times or more. The rearrangement links TRBV7-9 to TRBJ2-2; D gene uncertain. Per germline, CDR1 SEHNR and CDR2 FQNEAQ (reference sequence). The CDR3 consists of 14 residues. The V and J ends lost 1 base and 2 bases respectively, with 5 bases between them. For the CDR3, the DNA is TGTGCCAGCAGCTTAGATTCTAACACCGGGGAGCTGTTTTTT. It translates to CASSLDSNTGELFF.

This clonotype was found many times. The V gene is TRBV19, the J gene TRBJ2-3; D might be TRBD1 or TRBD2, each matching 5 bases. Germline-derived CDR1 and CDR2 are LNHDA and SQIVND (reference sequence). The CDR3 loop spans 12 amino acids. V was shortened by 9 bases and J by 6 bases, with 13 bases between the two germline ends. CDR3 DNA sequence: TGTGCCAGCGGGACCTCGGGGGATACGCAGTATTTT. Protein: CASGTSGDTQYF.

CDR3 sequence: CASSQPSTEAFF. CDR3 in DNA: TGCGCCAGCAGCCAACCAAGCACTGAAGCTTTCTTT. The chain recombines TRBV4-1 with TRBJ1-1; no clear D. V was clipped by 2 bases and J by 4 bases, with 5 bases between them. The CDR3 contains 12 residues. Germline CDR1 reads MGHRA; CDR2 reads YSYEKL.

Details on this clonotype: The CDR3 ends on some other residue instead of the conserved phenylalanine or tryptophan, so this is likely a read error. The J gene is TRBJ1-1, the V gene TRBV30; D unclear. Looked up from germline, CDR1 is GTSNPN and CDR2 is SVGIG (reference sequence). Between the trimmed V and J ends, which lost 0 bases and 7 bases, there was a span of 9 bases. The CDR3 has 12 residues. The CDR3 region is CAWSVPSIEAFL. In DNA, the CDR3 is TGTGCCTGGAGTGTCCCTTCAATTGAAGCTTTCCTT.

This clonotype was counted ten times or more. The CDR3 reads CASSNPGPDTDTQYF. The CDR3 nucleotides are TGTGCCAGCAGCAACCCGGGACCAGACACAGATACGCAGTATTTT. The chain links TRBV2 to TRBJ2-3; TRBD1 or TRBD2 may be the D gene (5 bases each). The CDR3 has 15 residues. Between the trimmed V and J ends, which lost 6 bases and 2 bases, there was a span of 15 bases. Germline loops: CDR1 SNHLY, CDR2 FYNNEI.

This clonotype occurred many times. The gene calls are TRBV6-1 and TRBJ1-1; perhaps TRBD1 as D (6 bases). CDR1 and CDR2 from the germline V gene are MNHNS and SASEGT. Trimming stripped 6 bases from V and 3 bases from J, with 14 bases between. The length of the CDR3 is 14 residues. CDR3 DNA sequence: TGTGCCAGCAGCCCGACAGGCTGGGACACTGAAGCTTTCTTT. Its translation is CASSPTGWDTEAFF.

There are many counts of this clonotype. The genes are TRBV20-1 and TRBJ2-5; D ambiguous. CDR3 length equals 11 residues. V was cut by 4 bases and J by 3 bases, with 6 bases left in between. Looked up from germline, CDR1 is DFQATT and CDR2 is SNEGSKA (reference sequence). DNA of the CDR3: TGCAGTGCTACCGACGAAGAGACCCAGTACTTC. It translates to CSATDEETQYF.

For this clonotype: This could be a read error, since a much larger clone is one nucleotide away. V is TRBV6-1 and J is TRBJ1-6, with a possible D match to TRBD1 (5 bases). V lost 3 bases and J lost 2, with 8 bases in between. Germline loops: CDR1 MNHNS, CDR2 SASEGT. This CDR3 has 15 amino acids. The CDR3 DNA follows: TGTGCCAGCAGTGATGAGGGGCCCTATAATTCACCCCTCCACTTT. Translation: CASSDEGPYNSPLHF.

This clonotype was seen ten or more times. V gene TRBV24-1 combines with J gene TRBJ2-1; 8 bases fit TRBD2. CDR1 is KGHDR, CDR2 SFDVKD, per germline. The CDR3 has 13 amino acids. The trim removed 9 bases at V and 8 bases at J, leaving 8 bases unmatched. The CDR3 bases are TGTGCCACCTCCGGGCGGGAGGAACATGAGCAGTTCTTC. The encoded protein is CATSGREEHEQFF.